This T cell receptor beta chain originates from a study of blood T cell repertoires in COVID-19 (dated by TCRdb to the early 2020s). Regarding the study in general: Collaborator samples came from the United States, Italy and Spain and covered acute and convalescent phases of COVID-19. The prospective study material was composed of cDNA or gDNA derived from T cells, B-cell-depleted T cells, or PBMCs. The dataset comprised deeply sampled blood TCRbeta repertoires from subjects exposed to, actively infected with, or recovered from COVID-19. A freely available public database, intended as a resource for researchers studying the immune response to SARS-CoV-2, is where the repertoires were released. Samples came from the ongoing ImmuneRACE study (first 160 participants) plus 1,254 subjects from 6 global collaborators. Nearly every sample came with metadata listing a de-identified subject ID, COVID-19 status, age in years and sex. Where HLA class I and class II types were available, the types were taken from metadata supplied by the sample provider, not from assay-based typing.

According to the germline V gene, CDR1 reads MNHNS and CDR2 reads SASEGT. There are 16 amino acids in the CDR3, from cysteine to phenylalanine inclusive. Of all the DNA, just the CDR3 is kept, 48 bases in frame from base 1. Trimming takes 1 base from V and 5 bases from J, and the germline ends sit 12 bases apart. TCRbeta CDR3 regions were amplified from genomic DNA using the immunoSEQ Assay, a bias-controlled multiplex PCR. In the original analysis: Nucleated cell counts per sample were estimated from amplification of reference gene primers within the assay. To quantify the absolute abundance of each unique TCRbeta CDR3 rearrangement, sequence reads were collapsed and filtered. For each sample, productive Simpson clonality was calculated as the square root of Simpson's diversity index across productive rearrangements. TCRdb obtained this table from immuneACCESS and retained in-frame rearrangements with V and J assigned. These tables miss some clones; where compared with another copy, unresolved V genes account for less than half of the shortfall, and the remainder is unexplained. Clone size and V and J calls were adopted from that table, with D and trimming inferred from the DNA. The sample has over 100,000 clones on record, 70% to 90% of them singletons. The top ten constitute roughly 20% of the sample.

Comments on this clone: No cognate antigen has been identified for it. Base qualities were left out, and no much larger clone turns up one base away.

Collaborating institutions collected whole blood in K2EDTA tubes following their own protocols. Collaborator samples were shipped for TCRbeta analysis as frozen whole blood, isolated PBMCs, or DNA extracted from either sample type. Overall study outcomes, separate from this receptor: How much clinical and demographic metadata was included differed by source and by participant, and the metadata was provided uncurated.

The receptor comes from a woman aged 60 to 75 with acute or convalescent COVID-19. The sequencing input was peripheral blood. Recombination linked TRBV6-1 to TRBJ1-6, with a weak D call of TRBD1 (5 bases match). The CDR3 amino acid sequence is: CASSEVHRTNNSPLHF. The nucleotide sequence reads as follows: TGTGCCAGCAGTGAAGTGCACAGGACCAATAATTCACCCCTCCACTTT.